The TCR beta chain under discussion was sequenced for a study of identifying expanded T cells in peripheral blood. General observations from the study: About 1.2 clones differed between technical replicates, versus roughly 17 and 20 over time. Clone count variance between roughly 2-week samples rose with total template count.

Trimming left V 4 bases short and J 7 bases short, with 14 bases between. This CDR3 has 14 amino acids. The germline gives CDR1 MNHEY, CDR2 SVGAGI. Collection occurred without any documented infections or immune events in donors. Sequenced by immunoSEQ multiplex PCR; TCRdb stores in-frame clones only, minus some. In the table there are fewer than 80,000 clones, about 83% of which are singletons. On this clone: What it binds is not known.

This clonotype originated in a person between 18 and 70 years old in good health. Specimen: blood. The rearrangement joins TRBV6-5 to TRBJ1-5; D unclear. This CDR3 reads CASSLREKAQPQHF. CDR3 coding DNA: TGTGCCAGCAGTTTACGGGAAAAAGCCCAGCCCCAGCATTTT.